The entry that follows covers one T cell receptor (beta chain) sequence. What it binds is not known. In germline, CDR1 is MNHNY, CDR2 SVGAGI (reference sequence). V dropped 0 bases and J dropped 3 bases, with 12 bases sitting between them. The CDR3 extends over 15 amino acids. The data were obtained in a study of cytomegalovirus exposure and HLA in healthy donors. Study-level results: Later analysis found that TCR beta chains associated with HLA were more clonally expanded than other, equally common chains. Among CMV-associated TCR beta chains, most appeared HLA-restricted in a later analysis. Cytomegalovirus-associated status was assigned to about 160 TCR beta chains.

The study ran its PCR with 60 Vbeta and 13 Jbeta primers. Assay: immunoSEQ multiplex PCR; the TCRdb copy retains only in-frame clones and omits some. The sample has around 300,000 clones, around 65% seen once. This TCR came from a female donor in good health and CMV-seronegative. The material sequenced was PBMCs. This chain connects TRBV6-6 to TRBJ2-7; D perhaps matches TRBD2 (6 bases). CDR3 sequence (DNA): TGTGCCAGCAGTTACTCAGGGACGGGAGACTACGAGCAGTACTTC. Its translation: CASSYSGTGDYEQYF.